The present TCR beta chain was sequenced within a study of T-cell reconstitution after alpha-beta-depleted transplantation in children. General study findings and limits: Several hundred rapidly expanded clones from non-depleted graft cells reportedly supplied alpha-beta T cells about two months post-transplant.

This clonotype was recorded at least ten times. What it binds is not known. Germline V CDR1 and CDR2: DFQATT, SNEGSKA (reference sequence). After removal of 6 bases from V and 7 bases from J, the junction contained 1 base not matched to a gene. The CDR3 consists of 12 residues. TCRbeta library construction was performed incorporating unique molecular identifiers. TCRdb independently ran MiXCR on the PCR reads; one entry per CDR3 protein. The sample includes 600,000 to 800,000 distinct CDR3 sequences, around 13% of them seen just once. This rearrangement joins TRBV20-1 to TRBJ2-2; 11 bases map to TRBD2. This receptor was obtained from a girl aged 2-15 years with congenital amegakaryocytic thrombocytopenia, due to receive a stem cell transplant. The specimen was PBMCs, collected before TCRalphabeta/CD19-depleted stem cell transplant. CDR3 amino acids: CSALAGGGELFF. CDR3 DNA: TGCAGTGCCCTAGCGGGAGGCGGGGAGCTGTTTTTT.